This TCR beta chain was obtained from a study of OX40 agonist ivuxolimab in advanced cancers. Some clones are missing from TCRdb's copy, which holds only in-frame ones; the method was immunoSEQ multiplex PCR. The sample holds about 37,000 clones; 80% to 95% are singletons and the top ten take more than 30%. After removal of 5 bases from V and 6 bases from J, the junction contained 7 bases not matched to a gene. The CDR3 has 15 residues. Per germline, CDR1 SGHVS and CDR2 FQNEAQ. The chain couples TRBV7-8 to TRBJ2-1, with TRBD2 matching 10 bases. This receptor was taken from an adult with an advanced solid tumor such as melanoma, head and neck, liver or kidney cancer. The material sequenced was CD4+ or CD8+ T cells sorted from blood, taken in a trial of the OX40 agonist ivuxolimab. The CDR3 loop reads CASSTLAGVLNEQFF. The DNA of the CDR3 is TGTGCCAGCAGCACCCTAGCGGGAGTACTCAATGAGCAGTTCTTC.